This passage covers 26 T cell receptor beta chains from one sample sequenced in a study of blood T cell repertoires in COVID-19 (dated by TCRdb to 2018 to 2021). Library generation was performed with the immunoSEQ multiplex PCR assay. Here the immuneACCESS table is served through TCRdb, limited to in-frame sequences with V and J called. Missing clones are a known gap in these copies; in checked studies unresolved V genes cover under half, and the rest lacks a known reason. Within this sample are around 93,000 clones, with less than 95% of them counted one time only. The top ten constitute over 5.5% of the sample. The sequenced sample consisted of peripheral blood. The receptor set was obtained from a man aged 18-30 years with COVID-19, enrolled during active disease.

Only a few counts were recorded for this clone. The V call is TRBV7-2, the J call TRBJ2-7, with TRBD2 matching over 9 bases. CDR1 and CDR2 from the germline V gene are SGHTA and FQGNSA. V was clipped by 11 bases and J by 12 bases; unmatched bases: 17. The CDR3 runs to 13 residues. CDR3 nucleotide sequence: TGTGCCGGGCCCGGGACTAGCAATTACGAGGGGTACTTC. This encodes CAGPGTSNYEGYF. Combining the CDR3 with reference TRBV7-2 and TRBJ2-7 gives the whole variable domain GAGVSQSPSNKVTEKGKDVELRCDPISGHTALYWYRQSLGQGLEFLIYFQGNSAPDKSGLPSDRFSAERTGGSVSTLTIQRTQQEDSAVYLCAGPGTSNYEGYFGPGTRLTVT.

The genes are TRBV28 and TRBJ1-5; 9 bases fit TRBD1. The CDR3 has 15 amino acids. CDR1 and CDR2 (germline): MDHEN, SYDVKM. J was trimmed by 7 bases and V by 3 bases; bases with no gene match: 7. The DNA for the CDR3 is TGTGCCAGCAGTTTCGGACAGGGGACGGGGCAGCCCCAGCATTTT. Its translation: CASSFGQGTGQPQHF.

CDR3 amino acids: CASSSPDTQYF. In DNA form, the CDR3 reads TGCGCCAGCAGTAGCCCAGATACGCAGTATTTT. The chain has TRBV4-1 and TRBJ2-3; D gene uncertain. Per germline, CDR1 MGHRA and CDR2 YSYEKL. The CDR3 is made up of 11 amino acids. V was pared by 6 bases and J by 4 bases, with 5 bases between.

J is TRBJ2-7 and V is TRBV5-4; tentatively, D is TRBD2 (6 bases). V gave up 4 bases and J gave up 2 bases, with 10 bases separating them. Germline V gene lookup returns CDR1 SGHNT and CDR2 YYREEE (reference sequence). The CDR3 has 13 amino acids. CDR3 sequence reads: CASSGDFTYEQYF. The CDR3 coding sequence is TGTGCCAGCAGCGGGGACTTCACCTACGAGCAGTACTTC.

This clone was detected a few times. The chain uses TRBV19 and TRBJ1-2; the D gene is possibly TRBD1 (5 bases). V lost 6 bases, J lost 0 bases, and 11 bases lay in between. Germline-derived CDR1 and CDR2 are LNHDA and SQIVND (reference sequence). This CDR3 contains 14 residues. In nucleotides, the CDR3 is TGTGCCAGTAGCCGGCAGGGTCCTAACTATGGCTACACCTTC. This codes for CASSRQGPNYGYTF.

This rearrangement joins TRBV6-5 to TRBJ1-1; D call uncertain. CDR3 length equals 13 residues. Looked up from germline, CDR1 is MNHEY and CDR2 is SVGAGI. Deletions cut 6 bases from V and 6 bases from J, with 14 bases between. The DNA of the CDR3 is TGTGCCAGCAGCCGGAGTCCTCGCGCTGAAGCTTTCTTT. Amino acids: CASSRSPRAEAFF.

V and J are TRBV7-3 and TRBJ2-5, with 7 nucleotides matching TRBD1. CDR1 and CDR2 (germline): SGHTA, FQGTGA. The length of the CDR3 is 14 residues. V gave up 5 bases and J gave up 4 bases; unmatched junction bases: 7. The CDR3 sequence is CASSRDRVGETQYF. DNA of the CDR3: TGTGCCAGCAGCCGCGACAGGGTTGGAGAGACCCAGTACTTC.

This chain connects TRBV19 to TRBJ2-1; the match to TRBD2 covers 9 bases. From germline, CDR1 is LNHDA and CDR2 SQIVND (reference sequence). The CDR3 contains 15 residues. V lost 6 bases to trimming and J lost 7 bases; unmatched junction nucleotides: 10. CDR3: CASSKGLAGVNEQFF. The CDR3 DNA sequence: TGTGCCAGTAGCAAGGGACTAGCAGGGGTAAATGAGCAGTTCTTC.

This clone was counted a single time. This rearrangement joins TRBV7-8 to TRBJ1-2; maybe TRBD1 (6 bases). The germline V and J ends were trimmed by 4 bases and 12 bases, with 12 bases remaining between them. This CDR3 has 11 amino acids. In germline, CDR1 is SGHVS, CDR2 FQNEAQ. The CDR3 DNA follows: TGTGCCAGCAGCTCAACAGGGTCCCACACCTTC. Protein product: CASSSTGSHTF.

This rearrangement joins TRBV2 to TRBJ2-2, with 9 bases that match TRBD1. The germline V gene encodes CDR1 SNHLY and CDR2 FYNNEI. The ends lost 5 bases at V and 3 bases at J; junction bases unmatched: 4. The CDR3 has 15 amino acids. The CDR3 DNA sequence: TGTGCCAGCAGTAATACAGGGGGCCACACCGGGGAGCTGTTTTTT. Its protein product is CASSNTGGHTGELFF.

V and J are TRBV5-5 and TRBJ1-6, with 8 bases fitting TRBD1. This CDR3 has 12 residues. With V trimmed by 4 bases and J by 10 bases, 1 base remained unmatched. From germline, CDR1 is SGHKS and CDR2 YYEKEE (reference sequence). CDR3 DNA: TGTGCCAGCAGCGGGACAGGCTCACCCCTCCACTTT. Translated: CASSGTGSPLHF. Full variable domain (rest looked up from reference TRBV5-5 and TRBJ1-6): DAGVTQSPTHLIKTRGQQVTLRCSPISGHKSVSWYQQVLGQGPQFIFQYYEKEERGRGNFPDRFSARQFPNYSSELNVNALLLGDSALYLCASSGTGSPLHFGNGTRLTVT.

The rearrangement links TRBV5-4 to TRBJ2-7, with 10 bases lining up with TRBD1. This CDR3 comprises 15 residues. V lost 3 bases to trimming and J lost 2 bases; unmatched junction nucleotides: 5. Germline CDR1 and CDR2: SGHNT and YYREEE (reference sequence). The CDR3: CASSSRDRGAYEQYF. The CDR3 DNA sequence: TGTGCCAGCAGCTCCCGGGACAGGGGAGCCTACGAGCAGTACTTC.

The chain joins TRBV6-5 to TRBJ1-1; D gene uncertain. Germline V gives CDR1 MNHEY, CDR2 SVGAGI. This CDR3 is built from 12 residues. Deletions cut 11 bases from V and 1 base from J, with 11 bases between. Written as DNA, the CDR3 is TGTGCCGGTCGACGGGAGAACACTGAAGCTTTCTTT. This codes for CAGRRENTEAFF.

This sequence joins TRBV6-2 or TRBV6-3 and TRBJ1-6; a possible D gene is TRBD1 (5 bases). The V and J ends lost 6 bases and 8 bases respectively, with 11 bases between them. Germline V CDR1 and CDR2: MNHEY, SVGEGT. The CDR3 is 13 residues long. The CDR3 DNA reads TGTGCCAGCAGCTTGCGGGGGGATTCACCCCTCCACTTT. Amino acids: CASSLRGDSPLHF.

This clone appeared a single time. The CDR3: CASSEALQVRVLTF. CDR3 in DNA: TGTGCCAGCAGTGAAGCGTTACAGGTTCGCGTCCTGACTTTC. This sequence joins TRBV6-1 and TRBJ2-6, with D maybe TRBD1 (5 bases). The germline CDR1 and CDR2 sequences are MNHNS and SASEGT. The CDR3 is 14 amino acids. V was trimmed by 0 bases and J by 12 bases, leaving 12 bases between them.

This rearrangement joins TRBV7-7 to TRBJ2-2; 9 nucleotides match TRBD1. V gave up 5 bases and J gave up 1 base; unmatched junction bases: 2. CDR1 is SSHAT, CDR2 FNYEAQ, per germline (reference sequence). The CDR3 length is 15 residues. DNA of the CDR3: TGTGCCAGCAGCCCGGACAGGGGGAACACCGGGGAGCTGTTTTTT. It encodes CASSPDRGNTGELFF.

This chain links TRBV28 with TRBJ1-3; D ambiguous. Trimming pared 5 bases from V and 0 bases from J, leaving 11 bases between. Germline V lookup: CDR1 MDHEN, CDR2 SYDVKM. CDR3 size: 15 residues. CDR3: CASSPPGDSGNTIYF. As DNA, the CDR3 is TGTGCCAGCAGTCCGCCTGGAGACTCTGGAAACACCATATATTTT.

The J gene is TRBJ2-7, the V gene TRBV5-6, with 11 nucleotides matching TRBD2. Germline CDR1 is SGHDT and CDR2 is YYEEEE. With V trimmed by 4 bases and J by 7 bases, 10 bases remained unmatched. CDR3 length equals 15 residues. CDR3 DNA sequence: TGTGCCAGCAGCCTCGGGGGACTAGCGGAGGGTGAGCAGTACTTC. Protein: CASSLGGLAEGEQYF.

For the CDR3, the DNA is TGCGCCAGCAGCTTGGCCGGGACAGGGGATGGCTACACCTTC. Encoded protein: CASSLAGTGDGYTF. V is TRBV5-1 and J is TRBJ1-2; TRBD1 matches at 10 bases. Trimming at V came to 0 bases and at J to 6 bases, leaving 2 bases not matched to a gene. This CDR3 is built from 14 residues. The germline V gene has CDR1 SGHRS and CDR2 YFSETQ.

The V call is TRBV6-2 or TRBV6-3, the J call TRBJ2-1, with TRBD1 matching over 10 bases. Looked up from germline, CDR1 is MNHEY and CDR2 is SVGEGT. Losses at the gene ends were 5 bases for V and 6 bases for J; bases not matched to a gene: 10. This CDR3 region has 16 residues. The CDR3 loop is CASSTWDRGSINEQFF. The DNA for the CDR3 is TGTGCCAGCAGTACTTGGGACAGGGGTTCCATCAATGAGCAGTTCTTC.

The V call is TRBV7-2, the J call TRBJ2-1; no clear D. V was shortened by 4 bases and J by 5 bases, with 12 bases between the two germline ends. CDR1 and CDR2 (germline): SGHTA, FQGNSA. The CDR3 runs to 14 residues. The DNA for the CDR3 is TGTGCCAGCAGCTCACGCGGCTATGACAATGAGCAGTTCTTC. Its translation: CASSSRGYDNEQFF.

The chain has TRBV11-2 and TRBJ2-3, with 10 nucleotides matching TRBD2. This CDR3 has 17 amino acids. The V gene's germline CDR1 is SGHAT and CDR2 FQNNGV. After removal of 5 bases from V and 2 bases from J, the junction contained 10 bases not matched to a gene. CDR3 in amino acids: CASSPVRTSGPTDTQYF. In DNA form, the CDR3 reads TGTGCCAGCAGCCCCGTAAGGACTAGCGGCCCCACAGATACGCAGTATTTT.

The chain uses TRBV28 and TRBJ2-1; 11 bases map to TRBD2. Germline V gene lookup returns CDR1 MDHEN and CDR2 SYDVKM. The CDR3 runs to 17 residues. Unmatched junction bases numbered 15, after V lost 7 bases and J lost 7 bases. CDR3 in DNA: TGTGCCAGCACCCTCGGGACTAGCGGTACCAGACGGAATGAGCAGTTCTTC. Amino acid sequence: CASTLGTSGTRRNEQFF.

The V gene is TRBV28, the J gene TRBJ2-1, with D possibly being TRBD2 (5 bases). From germline, CDR1 is MDHEN and CDR2 SYDVKM. Trimming removed 8 bases from V and 12 bases from J, with 14 bases in between. CDR3 length: 11 amino acids. The CDR3, as DNA: TGTGCCAGCTCAACGGGATCTAGGCAGTTCTTC. Protein: CASSTGSRQFF. The whole variable domain, remainder taken from reference TRBV28 and TRBJ2-1, is DVKVTQSSRYLVKRTGEKVFLECVQDMDHENMFWYRQDPGLGLRLIYFSYDVKMKEKGDIPEGYSVSREKKERFSLILESASTNQTSMYLCASSTGSRQFFGPGTRLTVL.

The chain is built from TRBV4-3 and TRBJ1-5; 11 positions match TRBD1. The CDR3 spans 16 residues. Germline CDR1 reads LGHNA; CDR2 reads YSLEER. Trimming at V came to 0 bases and at J to 9 bases, leaving 7 bases not matched to a gene. CDR3: CASSQDWTGGPRPQHF. The DNA for the CDR3 is TGCGCCAGCAGCCAAGATTGGACAGGGGGCCCGAGGCCCCAGCATTTT.

The chain carries TRBV6-2 or TRBV6-3 and TRBJ2-3; a possible D gene is TRBD2 (6 bases). Trimming took off 5 bases at V and 4 bases at J, with 13 bases between the two ends. Germline CDR1 MNHEY, CDR2 SVGEGT. The CDR3 is made up of 14 amino acids. The CDR3 region is CASSRERAPDTQYF. DNA for the CDR3: TGTGCCAGCAGTCGGGAGAGGGCCCCAGATACGCAGTATTTT.